This T cell receptor (beta chain) was sequenced for a study of cytotoxic CD8 clonotypes in ibrutinib-treated CLL. Sequenced by immunoSEQ multiplex PCR; TCRdb stores in-frame clones only, minus some. The sample yields approximately 300,000 clones, about 80% seen once. CDR3 length: 15 amino acids. V was clipped by 5 bases and J by 0 bases; unmatched bases: 7. Germline values: CDR1 MNHEY, CDR2 SMNVEV (reference sequence). The receptor was isolated from a human donor with chronic lymphocytic leukemia. Specimen: PBMCs, collected before ibrutinib treatment. The V gene is TRBV27, the J gene TRBJ2-7; 7 bases are shared with TRBD1. The CDR3, as DNA: TGTGCCAGCAGTGCCAGACAGGGTTCCTCCTACGAGCAGTACTTC. Its protein product is CASSARQGSSYEQYF.